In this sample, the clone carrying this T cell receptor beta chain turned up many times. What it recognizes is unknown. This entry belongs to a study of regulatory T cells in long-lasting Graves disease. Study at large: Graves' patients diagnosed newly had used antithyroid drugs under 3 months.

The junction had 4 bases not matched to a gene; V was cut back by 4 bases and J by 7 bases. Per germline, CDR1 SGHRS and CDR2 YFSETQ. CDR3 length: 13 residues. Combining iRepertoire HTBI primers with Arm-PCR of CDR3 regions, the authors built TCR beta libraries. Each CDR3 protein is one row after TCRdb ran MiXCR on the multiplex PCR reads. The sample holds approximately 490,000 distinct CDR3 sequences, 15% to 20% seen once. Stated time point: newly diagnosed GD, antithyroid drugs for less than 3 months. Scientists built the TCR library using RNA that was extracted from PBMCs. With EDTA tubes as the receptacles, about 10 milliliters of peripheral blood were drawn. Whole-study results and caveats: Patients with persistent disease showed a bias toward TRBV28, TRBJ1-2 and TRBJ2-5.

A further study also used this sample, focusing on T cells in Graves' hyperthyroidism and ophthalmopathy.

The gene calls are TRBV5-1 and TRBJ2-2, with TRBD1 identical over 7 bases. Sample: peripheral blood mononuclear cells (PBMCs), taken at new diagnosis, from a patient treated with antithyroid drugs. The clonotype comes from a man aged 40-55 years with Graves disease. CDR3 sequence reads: CASSAWTGGELFF. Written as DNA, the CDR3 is TGCGCCAGCAGCGCCTGGACAGGCGGGGAGCTGTTTTTT.